This is a list of T cell receptor beta chains from one sample in a study of vaccination and CD4 T cells after COVID-19. TCRdb used MiXCR to reprocess the PCR reads, holding one entry per CDR3 protein. This sample has about 7,500 distinct CDR3 sequences, with roughly 36% found just once. No antigens are known for them. Sequencing was performed on CD4+ T cells from blood, cultured in vitro. These receptors all come from a human donor in good health. The CDR3 runs from the conserved cysteine through the conserved F or W. D genes are given only for firm matches. Some rows have no size entry. The others give once, few or many, or a class for an expanded clone.

d_gene	abundance	v_gene	j_gene	CDR3nt	CDR3aa
TRBD2	-	TRBV6-5	TRBJ2-7	TGTGCCAGCAGTTACGGGGCGGCTAGCGGGAGCATCCCCTACGAGCAGTACTTC	CASSYGAASGSIPYEQYF
-	-	TRBV12-3/TRBV12-4	TRBJ1-5	TGTGCCAGCACCTTACGGGGCAGCAATCAGCCCCAGCATTTT	CASTLRGSNQPQHF
-	few	TRBV7-9	TRBJ2-2	TGTGCCAGCAGGGCCGGCAGGTCCACCGGGGAGCTGTTTTTT	CASRAGRSTGELFF
-	-	TRBV6-1	TRBJ2-7	TGTGCCAGCAGTGAAGGCCCTGGCGGGTCCCACGAGCAGTACTTC	CASSEGPGGSHEQYF
TRBD1	-	TRBV19	TRBJ1-5	TGTGCCAGTAGTATAGGGGGACAGTCCTTTAGCAATCAGCCCCAGCATTTT	CASSIGGQSFSNQPQHF
-	few	TRBV21-1	TRBJ2-7	TGTGCCAGCAGCGTCGGGTCCGTCTACGAGCAGTACTTC	CASSVGSVYEQYF
TRBD1	few	TRBV5-4	TRBJ2-5	TGTGCCAGCAGTCCGTGGACAGGGCGTGTGGAGACCCAGTACTTC	CASSPWTGRVETQYF
-	few	TRBV6-4	TRBJ2-1	TGTGCCAGCCCCGAACAGGGTTACTCCTACAATGAGCAGTTCTTC	CASPEQGYSYNEQFF
-	-	TRBV19	TRBJ2-1	TGTGCCAGTAGCCTGTACAATGAGCAGTTCTTC	CASSLYNEQFF
TRBD1	-	TRBV5-6	TRBJ1-2	TGTGCCAGCAGCCCTATGGACAGGTGGAATGGCTACACCTTC	CASSPMDRWNGYTF
-	-	TRBV7-2	TRBJ2-3	TGTGCCAGCAGCGGCAGGGACCACAGCACAGATACGCAGTATTTT	CASSGRDHSTDTQYF
TRBD1	few	TRBV7-9	TRBJ2-6	TGTGCCAGCAGCCCGACAGGGGGCGCTGGGGCCAACGTCCTGACTTTC	CASSPTGGAGANVLTF
-	few	TRBV20-1	TRBJ2-7	TGCAGTGCTAGTGGGACTGGATACGAGCAGTACTTC	CSASGTGYEQYF
-	-	TRBV6-1	TRBJ1-5	TGTGCCAGCAGTCCCGCCAGGGATCGTCGGCAGCCCCAGCATTTT	CASSPARDRRQPQHF
-	few	TRBV7-8	TRBJ2-3	TGTGCCAGCAGCTTAGGAGGGGGTTTTGGCACAGATACGCAGTATTTT	CASSLGGGFGTDTQYF
TRBD1	-	TRBV5-6	TRBJ1-5	TGTGCCAGCAGCAACAGGGGCAGACCGTTGCAGCCCCAGCATTTT	CASSNRGRPLQPQHF
-	few	TRBV7-9	TRBJ2-7	TGTGCCAGCAGCTTACCCTACTACGAGCAGTACTTC	CASSLPYYEQYF
-	-	TRBV5-1	TRBJ1-1	TGCGCCAGCAGCTTGGAGGCCCTTGGGACTGAAGCTTTCTTT	CASSLEALGTEAFF
TRBD1	-	TRBV12-3/TRBV12-4	TRBJ1-2	TGTGCCAGCAGTTTAGCACAGGGGTTGGGCTACACCTTC	CASSLAQGLGYTF
TRBD1	-	TRBV5-6	TRBJ1-2	TGTGCCAGCAGCGTACAGGGGGCTGGTGGCTACACCTTC	CASSVQGAGGYTF
TRBD1	-	TRBV19	TRBJ1-6	TGTGCCAGTAGTATAGGTCAGGGGGAGCTGAACCTCCACTTT	CASSIGQGELNLHF
TRBD2	-	TRBV7-8	TRBJ2-7	TGTGCCAGCAGCTCCCTAGGGCTAGCGGAATACGAGCAGTACTTC	CASSSLGLAEYEQYF
-	few	TRBV20-1	TRBJ1-1	TGCAGTGCTGGGATCGACGGGGTGAACACTGAAGCTTTCTTT	CSAGIDGVNTEAFF
-	-	TRBV11-2	TRBJ2-1	TGTGCCAGCAGCTTAGATGCTGATAGAAGGTTCTTC	CASSLDADRRFF
TRBD2	few	TRBV4-3	TRBJ2-3	TGCGCCAGCAGCCAAGAAAACCTAGCGGGGGGATTGGATACGCAGTATTTT	CASSQENLAGGLDTQYF
TRBD2	-	TRBV20-1	TRBJ2-3	TGCAGTGCTAGGGCTAGCGGGGGGACCTCTAGCACAGATACGCAGTATTTT	CSARASGGTSSTDTQYF
-	-	TRBV9	TRBJ1-1	TGTGCCAGCAGCGTTGAGGGTTACACTGAAGCTTTCTTT	CASSVEGYTEAFF
-	few	TRBV30	TRBJ2-2	TGTGCCTGGAGTGTACAACCCTTCACCGGGGAGCTGTTTTTT	CAWSVQPFTGELFF
-	large	TRBV18	TRBJ1-1	TGTGCCAGCTCACCACCAAGCCAGGGAGCGGTTGGGTCTGAAGCTTTCTTT	CASSPPSQGAVGSEAFF
-	-	TRBV23-1	TRBJ1-2	TGCGCCAGCAGTCTCCTAAAGGGTAGCGGTGGCTACACCTTC	CASSLLKGSGGYTF
-	-	TRBV20-1	TRBJ1-1	TGCAGTGCTAGTCGGAACACTGAAGCTTTCTTT	CSASRNTEAFF
TRBD1	-	TRBV2	TRBJ1-3	TGTGCCAGCAGAGCTACAGGGGCGGGAAACACCATATATTTT	CASRATGAGNTIYF
-	-	TRBV6-5	TRBJ1-2	TGTGCCAGCAGTTACTCGGCAGACTATGGCTACACCTTC	CASSYSADYGYTF
-	-	TRBV10-3	TRBJ1-1	TGTGCCATCAGTATGACAGCGAACACTGAAGCTTTCTTT	CAISMTANTEAFF
-	few	TRBV19	TRBJ1-1	TGTGCCAGTAGTATCCCATACAACACTGAAGCTTTCTTT	CASSIPYNTEAFF
-	-	TRBV2	TRBJ2-7	TGTGCCAGCAGTGAAGCGCCCAAAGGGCGAGTGTACGAGCAGTACTTC	CASSEAPKGRVYEQYF
-	-	TRBV5-1	TRBJ2-7	TGCGCCAGCAGCTTGGTCGCTACGGACAGCGGCGAGCAGTACTTC	CASSLVATDSGEQYF
-	-	TRBV15	TRBJ1-1	TGTGCCACCAGCAGAGACCGACAGGCGGGGAACACTGAAGCTTTCTTT	CATSRDRQAGNTEAFF
-	-	TRBV15	TRBJ2-3	TGTGCCACCAGCAGAGATGAGGCTGCCTCATGGGCGACGCAGTATTTT	CATSRDEAASWATQYF
-	-	TRBV10-3	TRBJ1-2	TGTGCCACCCGACCAGAGAGAGGGGCTAACTATGGCTACACCTTC	CATRPERGANYGYTF
TRBD2	large	TRBV20-1	TRBJ2-2	TGCAGTGCTAGAGCCGAGACTAGCGGGACTCACTGCGGGGCCGGGGAGCTGTTTTTT	CSARAETSGTHCGAGELFF
-	-	TRBV5-1	TRBJ2-7	TGCGCCAGCAGCTTGGTTATGGGGAGCTCCTACGAGCAGTACTTC	CASSLVMGSSYEQYF
TRBD1	-	TRBV7-9	TRBJ1-2	TGTGCCAGCAGTCCTGAAGTGGGCGACAGGGGCTATGGCTACACCTTC	CASSPEVGDRGYGYTF
-	-	TRBV5-1	TRBJ1-1	TGCGCCAGCAGCAGGGGGACCGGGACGGTCAACACTGAAGCTTTCTTT	CASSRGTGTVNTEAFF
TRBD1	few	TRBV2	TRBJ1-6	TGTGCCAGCAGCCGACAGGGCGGTTCACCCCTCCACTTT	CASSRQGGSPLHF
-	few	TRBV20-1	TRBJ1-5	TGCAGTGCTAGAGATGGGGGGGATCAGCCCCAGCATTTT	CSARDGGDQPQHF
TRBD1	-	TRBV19	TRBJ1-5	TGTGCCAGTTGGTCTGGACAGGGCTTCAATCAGCCCCAGCATTTT	CASWSGQGFNQPQHF
TRBD2	few	TRBV19	TRBJ2-1	TGTGCCAGTACCCCAACCATGGGACTAGCGGGAAATGAGCAGTTCTTC	CASTPTMGLAGNEQFF
-	-	TRBV30	TRBJ1-3	TGTGCCTGGCGATCACAGGGATACACCATATATTTT	CAWRSQGYTIYF
TRBD1	-	TRBV7-2	TRBJ2-7	TGTGCCAGCAGTCCGACAGGGAAATACTACGAGCAGTACTTC	CASSPTGKYYEQYF
TRBD2	few	TRBV20-1	TRBJ2-3	TGCAGTGCTAGCTCTAGCGGGAGCACAGATACGCAGTATTTT	CSASSSGSTDTQYF
-	-	TRBV5-5	TRBJ1-1	TGTGCCAGCAGCTTGGAGGTAACCGCTGAAGCTTTCTTT	CASSLEVTAEAFF
TRBD2	-	TRBV19	TRBJ2-3	TGTGCCAGTAAGCCCCAGACTAGCGGGGGGACAGATACGCAGTATTTT	CASKPQTSGGTDTQYF
-	few	TRBV7-9	TRBJ2-2	TGTGCCAGCAGCTTAGTAAGAGGGGGACGGACGAACACCGGGGAGCTGTTTTTT	CASSLVRGGRTNTGELFF
TRBD1	few	TRBV19	TRBJ1-5	TGTGCCAGTAACCAGGGGGCGAAACAGCCCCAGCATTTT	CASNQGAKQPQHF
TRBD1	few	TRBV19	TRBJ1-2	TGTGCCAGTAGCCCTCAGGGGGCTAGACGGTATGGCTACACCTTC	CASSPQGARRYGYTF
-	-	TRBV11-3	TRBJ2-5	TGTGCCAGCAGCCCCGCTGGCGGTCTCAGTCAAGAGACCCAGTACTTC	CASSPAGGLSQETQYF
TRBD1	few	TRBV19	TRBJ2-6	TGTGCCAGTAACCGGGGACAGGGCCTCTCTGGGGCCAACGTCCTGACTTTC	CASNRGQGLSGANVLTF
TRBD1	-	TRBV20-1	TRBJ2-5	TGCAGTGCTCCCGCCGGGACAGGGACCCGGACCCAGTACTTC	CSAPAGTGTRTQYF
-	-	TRBV20-1	TRBJ2-5	TGCAGTGCTAGCCGCGTGTTGCGAGAGACCCAGTACTTC	CSASRVLRETQYF